The rows below give T cell receptor beta chains drawn from one sample of a study of post-analysis software for immune sequencing data. Each CDR3 protein is one row after TCRdb ran MiXCR on the PCR reads. Of about 770,000 distinct CDR3 sequences listed, around 46% are singletons. Sequences were obtained from blood. Source of these receptors: a girl between 5 and 17 years old with multiple sclerosis. Each CDR3 is given with its conserved first and last residue. A D gene is named only where the DNA matches it firmly. Size tells how often a clone was seen (once, few, many) or the class of an expanded clone, and some rows leave it out.

V,size,J,D,CDR3,DNA
TRBV11-1,-,TRBJ2-5,-,CASSLAFNRKQETQYF,TGTGCCAGCAGCTTAGCGTTTAACAGAAAACAAGAGACCCAGTACTTC
TRBV12-3/TRBV12-4,-,TRBJ2-7,-,CASSFSPDSPGGQYF,TGTGCCAGCAGTTTCAGTCCGGACAGCCCCGGGGGGCAGTACTTC
TRBV9,-,TRBJ2-1,TRBD2,CASSVKLAGSYNEQFF,TGTGCCAGCAGCGTGAAACTAGCGGGTTCCTACAATGAGCAGTTCTTC
TRBV10-3,-,TRBJ2-7,TRBD2,CAISDSLAGNSYEQYF,TGTGCCATCAGTGACTCACTAGCGGGGAACTCCTACGAGCAGTACTTC
TRBV7-8,few,TRBJ2-7,TRBD2,CASSLARTSATYEQYF,TGTGCCAGCAGCTTAGCGCGGACTAGCGCGACCTACGAGCAGTACTTC
TRBV28,-,TRBJ2-7,-,CASSYVVASGLTPSYEQYF,TGTGCCAGCAGTTATGTAGTGGCGAGCGGGCTAACGCCGTCCTACGAGCAGTACTTC
TRBV15,-,TRBJ1-1,-,CATSRDPGKSTFF,TGTGCCACCAGCAGAGATCCAGGGAAGAGTACTTTCTTT
TRBV6-5,-,TRBJ2-3,TRBD1,CASSSFGGQGTDTQYF,TGTGCCAGCAGTTCCTTTGGGGGACAGGGCACAGATACGCAGTATTTT
TRBV30,-,TRBJ2-7,TRBD1,CAWSGTGPYERYF,TGTGCCTGGAGCGGGACAGGGCCCTACGAGCGGTACTTC
TRBV4-3,-,TRBJ2-1,-,CASSQDVPSDEQFF,TGCGCCAGCAGCCAAGATGTGCCTAGCGACGAGCAGTTCTTC
TRBV7-9,-,TRBJ2-7,TRBD2,CASSSGLAGLIYEQYF,TGTGCCAGCAGCTCGGGACTAGCGGGCTTAATCTACGAGCAGTACTTC
TRBV7-8,-,TRBJ2-7,-,CASSLVSAGTLSSYEQYF,TGTGCCAGCAGCTTAGTCTCCGCCGGGACACTAAGCTCCTACGAGCAGTACTTC
TRBV7-4,-,TRBJ2-7,-,CASSGSPKSYEQYF,TGTGCCAGCAGCGGGAGTCCCAAAAGCTACGAGCAGTACTTC
TRBV7-7,few,TRBJ2-3,-,CASSLGGGLTDTQYF,TGTGCTAGCAGCTTAGGAGGAGGGCTCACAGATACGCAGTATTTT
TRBV20-1,once,TRBJ2-3,TRBD2,CSARDYSGPDTQYF,TGCAGTGCTCGGGACTACTCCGGCCCAGATACGCAGTATTTT
TRBV20-1,few,TRBJ2-1,-,CSAGGGEQFF,TGCAGTGCCGGGGGCGGTGAGCAGTTCTTC
TRBV6-1,few,TRBJ2-7,TRBD1,CASSYRGQGYEQYF,TGTGCCAGCAGCTACAGGGGGCAGGGCTACGAGCAGTACTTC
TRBV12-3/TRBV12-4,few,TRBJ2-7,-,CASSPSGGHEQYF,TGTGCCAGCAGTCCCTCAGGGGGGCACGAGCAGTACTTC
TRBV6-5,-,TRBJ1-5,TRBD1,CASSYSTGVMPQHF,TGTGCCAGCAGTTACTCGACAGGGGTAATGCCCCAGCATTTT
TRBV27,few,TRBJ2-7,-,CASSLSRGPIYEQYF,TGTGCCAGCAGTTTATCGCGGGGGCCAATCTACGAGCAGTACTTC
TRBV29-1,few,TRBJ2-5,TRBD2,CSVDRGGIETQYF,TGCAGCGTTGATAGGGGAGGGATAGAGACCCAGTACTTC
TRBV9,-,TRBJ2-1,TRBD2,CASSEGLAHEQFF,TGTGCCAGCAGCGAGGGACTAGCTCATGAGCAGTTCTTC
TRBV9,few,TRBJ1-2,-,CASSVAGSGPLGDGYTF,TGTGCCAGCAGCGTAGCTGGGAGCGGACCCCTTGGCGATGGCTACACCTTC
TRBV28,-,TRBJ1-5,TRBD1,CASSLPRGGNQPQHF,TGTGCCAGCAGTTTGCCCAGGGGGGGCAATCAGCCCCAGCATTTT
TRBV4-1,-,TRBJ2-1,-,CASSQDLLGHNEQFF,TGCGCCAGCAGCCAAGATTTATTGGGGCACAATGAGCAGTTCTTC
TRBV5-6,-,TRBJ2-3,TRBD1,CASSRGQGYTDTQYF,TGTGCCAGCAGCCGAGGACAGGGGTACACAGATACGCAGTATTTT
TRBV6-5,-,TRBJ2-7,TRBD2,CASSYHRGIAGGHEQYF,TGTGCCAGCAGTTACCACCGGGGAATAGCGGGAGGTCACGAGCAGTACTTC
TRBV6-2/TRBV6-3,-,TRBJ1-2,-,CASSQGYGCTF,TGTGCCAGCAGCCAGGGCTATGGCTGCACCTTC
TRBV12-3/TRBV12-4,-,TRBJ2-7,TRBD2,CVSSPGLAGEYEQYF,TGTGTCAGCAGCCCGGGACTAGCGGGAGAGTACGAGCAGTACTTC
TRBV6-1,few,TRBJ2-1,TRBD2,CASGWTSGRQIPYNEQFF,TGTGCCAGCGGATGGACTAGCGGGAGGCAAATCCCATACAATGAGCAGTTCTTC
TRBV12-3/TRBV12-4,-,TRBJ2-1,TRBD2,CASRLAGGYYEQFF,TGTGCCAGCAGGTTAGCGGGAGGGTACTATGAGCAGTTCTTC
TRBV7-8,-,TRBJ2-7,-,CASSTDGGSSYEQYF,TGTGCCAGCAGTACGGATGGCGGTAGCTCCTACGAGCAGTACTTC
TRBV11-2,-,TRBJ2-1,TRBD1,CASSLTIGSGGAYNEQFF,TGTGCCAGCAGCTTAACTATAGGCTCAGGGGGCGCCTACAATGAGCAGTTCTTC
TRBV7-9,-,TRBJ2-7,TRBD2,CASSLAGVSEQYF,TGTGCCAGCAGCCTAGCGGGAGTGAGTGAGCAGTACTTC
TRBV9,-,TRBJ2-7,-,CASSVDGDDEQYF,TGTGCCAGCAGCGTAGACGGAGACGACGAGCAGTACTTC
TRBV7-9,few,TRBJ2-5,TRBD1,CASSLTGGVEETQYF,TGTGCCAGCAGCTTAACAGGGGGCGTCGAGGAGACCCAGTACTTC
TRBV3-1,few,TRBJ2-1,-,CASSQDLPGVSYNEQFF,TGTGCCAGCAGCCAAGATCTTCCGGGAGTTTCCTACAATGAGCAGTTCTTC
TRBV5-1,-,TRBJ1-1,-,CASSLERREDTEAFF,TGCGCCAGCAGCTTGGAACGGAGGGAGGACACTGAAGCTTTCTTT
TRBV20-1,few,TRBJ2-1,TRBD2,CSAIAGAYNEQFF,TGCAGTGCTATAGCGGGAGCTTACAATGAGCAGTTCTTC
TRBV24-1,-,TRBJ2-7,-,CATSDRGSSAWYEQYF,TGTGCCACCAGTGATCGTGGATCTAGCGCGTGGTACGAGCAGTACTTC
TRBV3-1,-,TRBJ2-1,-,CASRRDSNNEQFF,TGTGCCAGCAGGCGGGATTCCAACAATGAGCAGTTCTTC
TRBV24-1,-,TRBJ2-3,-,CATSVQALGPSMTDTQYF,TGTGCCACCAGTGTGCAGGCGTTGGGACCCAGTATGACAGATACGCAGTATTTT
TRBV7-2,-,TRBJ1-2,TRBD1,CASSKRTGNYGYTF,TGTGCCAGCAGCAAACGGACAGGGAACTATGGCTACACCTTC